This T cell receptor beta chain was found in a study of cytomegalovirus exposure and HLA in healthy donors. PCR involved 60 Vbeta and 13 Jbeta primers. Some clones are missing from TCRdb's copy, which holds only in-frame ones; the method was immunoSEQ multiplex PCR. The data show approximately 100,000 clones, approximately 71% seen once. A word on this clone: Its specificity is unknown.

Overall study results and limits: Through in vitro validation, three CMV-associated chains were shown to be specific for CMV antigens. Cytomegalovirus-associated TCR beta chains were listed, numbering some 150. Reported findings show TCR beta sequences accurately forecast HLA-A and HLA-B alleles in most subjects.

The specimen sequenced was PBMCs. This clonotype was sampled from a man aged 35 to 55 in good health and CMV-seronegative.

CDR3 residues: CASSPLPGQRSTEAFF. CDR3 nucleotides: TGTGCCAGTAGCCCTTTGCCCGGGCAGCGGAGCACTGAAGCTTTCTTT. The chain carries TRBV19 and TRBJ1-1; no clear D gene. CDR1 is LNHDA, CDR2 SQIVND, per germline (reference sequence). The CDR3 spans 16 residues. V lost 6 bases to trimming and J lost 4 bases, with 21 bases between them.